This TCR beta chain was captured in a study of T cells in Graves' hyperthyroidism and ophthalmopathy. RNA transcripts provided the source from which TCR beta CDR3 regions were amplified. A set of HTBI primers served as the primers for a first-round RT-PCR of the TCR CDR3. TCRdb ran MiXCR on the multiplex PCR reads and lists one entry per CDR3 protein. Of hundreds of thousands of distinct CDR3 sequences detected, about 45% appear once; the ten largest clones hold roughly 6.5%. Between the trimmed V and J ends, which lost 7 bases and 5 bases, there was a span of 18 bases. Looked up from germline, CDR1 is SQVTM and CDR2 is ANQGSEA. The CDR3 has 13 residues. A few counts support this clonotype. Its antigen is unknown. Reasons for excluding patients were uncontrolled infection, other autoimmune disease, pregnancy or lactation. Each diagnosis drew on symptoms, thyroxine, TRAb, thyroid ultrasound and orbital computed tomography findings.

Study-wide results and limits: With a median lead of approximately 6.4 months before onset, the model predicted ophthalmopathy.

The J gene is TRBJ2-7, the V gene TRBV29-1; tentatively, D is TRBD1 or TRBD2 (5 bases each). Sequencing was performed on peripheral blood or thyroid tissue (not recorded which). The receptor was isolated from an adult man with Graves' disease, either hyperthyroidism or ophthalmopathy (not recorded which). The CDR3 nucleotides are TGCAGCGCTCTGGGACCCACTGCCCACGAGCAGTACTTC. This gives the protein CSALGPTAHEQYF.